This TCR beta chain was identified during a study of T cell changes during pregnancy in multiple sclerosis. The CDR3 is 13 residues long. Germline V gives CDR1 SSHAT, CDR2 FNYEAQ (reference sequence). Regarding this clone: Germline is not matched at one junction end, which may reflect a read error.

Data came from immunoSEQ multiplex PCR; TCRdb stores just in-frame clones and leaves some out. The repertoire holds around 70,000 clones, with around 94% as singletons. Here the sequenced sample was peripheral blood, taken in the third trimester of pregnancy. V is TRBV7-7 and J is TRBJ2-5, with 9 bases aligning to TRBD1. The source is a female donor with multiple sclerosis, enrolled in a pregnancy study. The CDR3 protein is CASSFGQGETQYF. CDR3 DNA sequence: TGTGCTAGCAGCTTCGGACAGGGGGAGACCCAGTACTTC.